The 2 T cell receptor beta chains below all came from one sample that was sequenced in a study of spatial heterogeneity in lung cancer. Study outcomes and limitations: Counts that tracked tumor mutation counts were those of expanded intratumoral alpha and beta TCRs.

TCRdb reprocessed the 5' RACE reads via MiXCR and lists one record per CDR3 protein. The sample holds about 100,000 distinct CDR3 sequences, about 4.6% seen once. Indicated time point: sample taken at primary tumor resection. These receptors' targets are unknown. The sample consisted of lung tumor tissue, taken at surgery. These TCRs come from a male donor with early-stage non-small cell lung cancer.

This clonotype turned up a few times. This chain connects TRBV7-9 to TRBJ2-7; perhaps D is TRBD1 or TRBD2 (5 bases each). Germline V gene sequence: CDR1 SEHNR, CDR2 FQNEAQ (reference sequence). Between the trimmed V and J ends, which lost 7 bases and 3 bases, there was a span of 13 bases. The CDR3 extends over 13 amino acids. This CDR3 is CASTGTLDYEQYF. The CDR3 coding sequence is TGTGCCAGCACCGGGACCCTGGACTACGAGCAGTACTTC.

This clonotype was detected many times. The chain carries TRBV12-3 or TRBV12-4 and TRBJ2-7; 7 nucleotides align to TRBD2. There are 15 residues in the CDR3. V lost 0 bases and J lost 6; bases outside the gene matches: 8. The CDR3 DNA follows: TGTGCCAGCAGTTTAGCCCCGGCGGGAGTGATCGAGCAGTACTTC. It yields the protein CASSLAPAGVIEQYF.